This TCR beta chain was obtained from a study of T cell changes during pregnancy in multiple sclerosis. This table comes from immunoSEQ multiplex PCR, and its TCRdb copy is limited to in-frame clones, with some not included. The sample comprises tens of thousands of clones, 85% to 95% of which are singletons, and approximately 1.9% rests with the top ten. This clone was detected once. Sequencing used peripheral blood, obtained in the second trimester of pregnancy. The source is a female donor with multiple sclerosis, enrolled in a pregnancy study.

The CDR3 DNA reads as TGTGCCAGCACCGATAGCGGGAGAGGGAAAGAGACCCAGTACTTC. Protein product: CASTDSGRGKETQYF. J is TRBJ2-5 and V is TRBV28, with 9 nucleotides matching TRBD2. CDR3 size: 15 residues. Germline CDR1 MDHEN, CDR2 SYDVKM. The trim removed 7 bases at V and 3 bases at J, leaving 9 bases unmatched.